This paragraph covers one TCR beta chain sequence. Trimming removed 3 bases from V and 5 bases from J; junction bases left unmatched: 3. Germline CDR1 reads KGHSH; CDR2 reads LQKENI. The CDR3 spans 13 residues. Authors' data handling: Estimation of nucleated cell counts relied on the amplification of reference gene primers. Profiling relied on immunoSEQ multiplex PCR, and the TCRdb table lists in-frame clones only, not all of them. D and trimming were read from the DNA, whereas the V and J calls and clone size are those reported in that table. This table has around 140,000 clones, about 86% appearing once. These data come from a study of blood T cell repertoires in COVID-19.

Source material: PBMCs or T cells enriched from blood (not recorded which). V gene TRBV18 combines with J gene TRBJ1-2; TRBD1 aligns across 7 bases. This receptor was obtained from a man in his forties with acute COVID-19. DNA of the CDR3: TGTGCCAGCTCACCGGGACAGCTTTATGGCTACACCTTC. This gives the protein CASSPGQLYGYTF.